Listed here are 32 T cell receptor beta chains from one sample, sequenced in a study of blood T cell repertoires in COVID-19. The method was immunoSEQ multiplex PCR; TCRdb's version includes in-frame clones alone and lacks a portion of them. The sample shows approximately 470,000 clones, approximately 86% of them seen only once. The material sequenced was PBMCs or T cells enriched from blood (not recorded which). The receptors here all came from a woman aged 18-29 years who had recovered from COVID-19.

This chain connects TRBV10-3 to TRBJ1-2; 7 nucleotides agree with TRBD1. Germline CDR1 ENHRY, CDR2 SYGVKD. J gave up 13 bases and V 2 bases, and 10 bases lay outside the gene matches. There are 13 residues in the CDR3. The CDR3 spells CAISEGQDGRGTF. The CDR3 nucleotides read TGTGCCATCAGTGAGGGACAGGATGGGCGAGGCACCTTC.

The chain recombines TRBV25-1 with TRBJ1-1; D might be TRBD1 (5 bases). Germline V gives CDR1 MGHDK, CDR2 SYGVNS. The CDR3 runs to 13 residues. Trimming left V 7 bases short and J 4 bases short, with 13 bases between. The CDR3 reads CASTGEGATEAFF. CDR3 bases: TGTGCCAGCACCGGCGAAGGGGCCACTGAAGCTTTCTTT.

The chain couples TRBV18 to TRBJ1-2; 7 bases are a match to TRBD1. Trimming at V came to 6 bases and at J to 1 base, leaving 11 bases not matched to a gene. In germline, CDR1 is KGHSH, CDR2 LQKENI. The CDR3 has 16 amino acids. CDR3: CASSPTGDSCNYGYTF. CDR3 nucleotide sequence: TGTGCCAGCTCCCCCACGGGGGACAGCTGTAACTATGGCTACACCTTC.

J is TRBJ2-7 and V is TRBV5-1; 7 bases match TRBD2. V trimming: 4 bases; J trimming: 6 bases; junction bases outside the gene matches: 4. There are 12 residues in the CDR3. CDR1 SGHRS and CDR2 YFSETQ come from the germline V gene. The CDR3 here is CASSLGGGEQYF. DNA for the CDR3: TGCGCCAGCAGCCTGGGCGGGGGCGAGCAGTACTTC. The variable domain in full, with the rest retrieved from reference TRBV5-1 and TRBJ2-7, is KAGVTQTPRYLIKTRGQQVTLSCSPISGHRSVSWYQQTPGQGLQFLFEYFSETQRNKGNFPGRFSGRQFSNSRSEMNVSTLELGDSALYLCASSLGGGEQYFGPGTRLTVT.

This chain joins TRBV7-2 and TRBJ1-2; perhaps TRBD1 as D (5 bases). Between the trimmed V and J ends, which lost 1 base and 4 bases, there was a span of 10 bases. The CDR3 has 14 residues. From germline, CDR1 is SGHTA and CDR2 FQGNSA. The CDR3 reads CASSLGSGPYGYTF. CDR3 nucleotide sequence: TGTGCCAGCAGCTTAGGATCAGGGCCCTATGGCTACACCTTC.

This chain joins TRBV19 and TRBJ2-2, with D perhaps matching TRBD2 (6 bases). V was pared by 7 bases and J by 4 bases, with 10 bases between. Germline CDR1 is LNHDA and CDR2 is SQIVND (reference sequence). The CDR3 length is 13 residues. In DNA, the CDR3 is TGTGCCAGTACTAGCGAGTTCACCGGGGAGCTGTTTTTT. Translating gives CASTSEFTGELFF.

The CDR3 sequence: CASSLRQGVNTEAFF. CDR3 nucleotide sequence: TGTGCCAGCAGCCTACGACAGGGAGTGAACACTGAAGCTTTCTTT. The genes are TRBV5-4 and TRBJ1-1, with 7 bases that match TRBD1. Germline CDR1 and CDR2: SGHNT and YYREEE (reference sequence). The length of the CDR3 is 15 residues. Losses at the gene ends were 4 bases for V and 0 bases for J; bases not matched to a gene: 6.

The chain employs TRBV6-1 and TRBJ1-2, with a weak D call TRBD1 (6 bases). From germline, CDR1 is MNHNS and CDR2 SASEGT. V was shortened by 0 bases and J by 4 bases, with 12 bases between the two germline ends. This CDR3 spans 15 amino acids. DNA of the CDR3: TGTGCCAGCAGTGAAGCGAGGGGGGGTGGCTATGGCTACACCTTC. Translation: CASSEARGGGYGYTF.

The chain uses TRBV7-9 and TRBJ1-5, with 9 bases lining up with TRBD1. The CDR3 totals 15 residues. Germline trimming cut 5 bases from V and 9 bases from J; bases unmatched to any gene: 11. Germline V gene lookup returns CDR1 SEHNR and CDR2 FQNEAQ (reference sequence). The CDR3 coding sequence is TGTGCCAGCAGCCCCGGGACAGGGCTTTTAATGCCCCAGCATTTT. Translated, it gives CASSPGTGLLMPQHF.

This sequence joins TRBV6-5 and TRBJ1-1, with D perhaps matching TRBD1 (5 bases). The CDR3 sequence is 14 residues long. V gave up 6 bases and J gave up 0 bases, with 11 bases separating them. Germline loops: CDR1 MNHEY, CDR2 SVGAGI. CDR3 in DNA: TGTGCCAGCAGGGCAGGGAACCTGAACACTGAAGCTTTCTTT. Protein sequence: CASRAGNLNTEAFF.

This chain joins TRBV19 and TRBJ1-2; no reliable D call. The CDR3 is 13 residues long. The germline V gene has CDR1 LNHDA and CDR2 SQIVND (reference sequence). Trimming shortened V by 0 bases and J by 3 bases, and 5 bases separated the two germline ends. As DNA, the CDR3 is TGTGCCAGTAGTATAGAGAGGGACTATGGCTACACCTTC. Protein product: CASSIERDYGYTF.

The CDR3, as DNA: TGTGCCAGCAGTTTATCCGGCAGGGGCCTCTCCTACGAGCAGTACTTC. This gives the protein CASSLSGRGLSYEQYF. This chain uses TRBV27 with TRBJ2-7; possibly TRBD1 for D (6 bases). This CDR3 comprises 16 residues. The germline gives CDR1 MNHEY, CDR2 SMNVEV (reference sequence). V shed 0 bases and J shed 0 bases, with 12 bases lying between them.

The CDR3 sequence: CASSSPPGQNYGYTF. In DNA, the CDR3 is TGTGCCAGCAGTTCTCCCCCGGGACAGAACTATGGCTACACCTTC. The chain couples TRBV28 to TRBJ1-2; TRBD1 agrees at 7 bases. Germline CDR1 reads MDHEN; CDR2 reads SYDVKM. This CDR3 is built from 15 residues. V dropped 4 bases and J dropped 2; count of bases not matched to a gene: 7.

This clone was counted only a few times. The chain has TRBV10-3 and TRBJ1-4; perhaps TRBD1 as D (5 bases). Germline V gene lookup returns CDR1 ENHRY and CDR2 SYGVKD. V dropped 4 bases and J dropped 0 bases, with 21 bases sitting between them. The CDR3 has 19 residues. CDR3 protein: CAISAKFTKGPTTNEKLFF. DNA for the CDR3: TGTGCCATCAGTGCGAAGTTCACGAAGGGGCCTACAACTAATGAAAAACTGTTTTTT.

The CDR3 DNA sequence: TGTGCCAGCAGCCAAGATACTGCCGGGGAGCTGTTTTTT. This codes for CASSQDTAGELFF. The chain joins TRBV3-1 (or the pseudogene TRBV3-2) to TRBJ2-2, with D unresolved. CDR1 and CDR2 (germline): LGHDT, YNNKEL (reference sequence). The V and J ends lost 0 bases and 6 bases respectively, with 5 bases between them. This CDR3 has 13 amino acids.

The V gene is TRBV5-1, the J gene TRBJ2-7, with a tentative D call TRBD2 (5 bases). Trimming pared 2 bases from V and 2 bases from J, leaving 11 bases between. CDR1 is SGHRS, CDR2 YFSETQ, per germline. This CDR3 spans 14 amino acids. The CDR3 region has the DNA TGCGCCAGCAGCTTACGGGGAAATCCCTACGAGCAGTACTTC. Translating it yields CASSLRGNPYEQYF. The whole variable domain, remainder taken from reference TRBV5-1 and TRBJ2-7, is KAGVTQTPRYLIKTRGQQVTLSCSPISGHRSVSWYQQTPGQGLQFLFEYFSETQRNKGNFPGRFSGRQFSNSRSEMNVSTLELGDSALYLCASSLRGNPYEQYFGPGTRLTVT.

The chain recombines TRBV19 with TRBJ2-5; D is possibly TRBD1 (6 bases). The CDR3 runs to 15 residues. Germline lookup yields CDR1 LNHDA and CDR2 SQIVND (reference sequence). V gave up 5 bases and J gave up 1 base, with 14 bases separating them. The DNA of the CDR3 is TGTGCCAGTAGTCTCCGGACAGCCCTCCAAGAGACCCAGTACTTC. Protein: CASSLRTALQETQYF.

With respect to this clone: A read error may explain this, as a much larger clone is one base away. The V call is TRBV4-1, the J call TRBJ1-1; D call uncertain. The length of the CDR3 is 13 residues. CDR1 is MGHRA, CDR2 YSYEKL, per germline. V lost 5 bases and J lost 1, with 8 bases in between. CDR3: CASSLAGNTEAFF. The CDR3 DNA is TGCGCCAGCAGCTTGGCGGGGAACACTGAAGCTTTCTTT.

The CDR3: CASTPGDPSRGTQYF. The CDR3 nucleotides are TGTGCCAGCACCCCAGGGGACCCCAGTAGGGGTACGCAGTATTTT. The chain links TRBV6-5 to TRBJ2-3; a possible D gene is TRBD1 (6 bases). Trimming pared 7 bases from V and 8 bases from J, leaving 22 bases between. Per the germline V gene, CDR1 is MNHEY and CDR2 is SVGAGI. The CDR3 is made up of 15 amino acids.

The V gene is TRBV19, the J gene TRBJ1-5, with 9 bases that match TRBD1. The trim removed 0 bases at V and 6 bases at J, leaving 3 bases unmatched. The CDR3 has 15 residues. Germline lookup yields CDR1 LNHDA and CDR2 SQIVND (reference sequence). The CDR3 DNA is TGTGCCAGTAGTATAGATCACAGGGGGCTTCAGCCCCAGCATTTT. The encoded protein is CASSIDHRGLQPQHF.

The rearrangement links TRBV29-1 to TRBJ2-3; D possibly corresponds to TRBD1 (6 bases). With 8 bases removed from V and 6 bases from J, the gap between germline ends came to 18 bases. The germline CDR1 and CDR2 sequences are SQVTM and ANQGSEA. This CDR3 has 13 residues. CDR3 residues: CSTPGSQGDTQYF. In DNA, the CDR3 is TGCAGCACCCCGGGGAGTCAGGGGGATACGCAGTATTTT.

The chain couples TRBV6-5 to TRBJ2-3, with D maybe TRBD1 (6 bases). Looked up from germline, CDR1 is MNHEY and CDR2 is SVGAGI. V shed 5 bases and J shed 2 bases, with 11 bases lying between them. The CDR3 is 14 residues long. The CDR3 reads CASSTGQHTDTQYF. CDR3 in DNA: TGTGCCAGCAGTACCGGACAGCACACAGATACGCAGTATTTT.

The chain is built from TRBV2 and TRBJ2-2; TRBD1 matches at 10 bases. The CDR3 loop spans 18 amino acids. Losses at the gene ends were 0 bases for V and 1 base for J; bases not matched to a gene: 5. Germline V gene lookup returns CDR1 SNHLY and CDR2 FYNNEI. The CDR3 DNA follows: TGTGCCAGCAGTGAAGCGAATGGACAGGGGGTGAACACCGGGGAGCTGTTTTTT. Translation gives CASSEANGQGVNTGELFF.

The chain links TRBV28 to TRBJ1-4; TRBD1 matches at 12 bases. The CDR3 is 17 residues long. The J segment lost 5 bases and the V segment lost 6 bases, leaving 10 bases of the junction unmatched. Germline CDR1 is MDHEN and CDR2 is SYDVKM. The chain's CDR3 is CASRGSGTGGLNEKLFF. The CDR3 DNA sequence: TGTGCCAGCAGGGGCTCCGGGACAGGGGGCCTGAATGAAAAACTGTTTTTT.

The chain has TRBV6-5 and TRBJ2-2, with TRBD1 matching over 7 bases. CDR3 size: 14 residues. Trimming cost V 4 bases and J 10 bases; bases outside gene matches: 9. Germline assignment: CDR1 MNHEY and CDR2 SVGAGI. The CDR3 region has the DNA TGTGCCAGCAGTTGGGACAGTGTCGGAGAGGAGCTGTTTTTT. As protein: CASSWDSVGEELFF.

The V gene is TRBV9, the J gene TRBJ2-4, with 10 bases fitting TRBD1. The CDR3 contains 17 residues. Germline-derived CDR1 and CDR2 are SGDLS and YYNGEE. Trimming removed 0 bases from V and 9 bases from J; junction bases left unmatched: 12. Written as DNA, the CDR3 is TGTGCCAGCAGCGTAGCTACAGGGACAGGGGAAGGGGGCATTCAGTACTTC. Its translation: CASSVATGTGEGGIQYF. The complete variable domain, with remaining parts taken from reference TRBV9 and TRBJ2-4, reads DSGVTQTPKHLITATGQRVTLRCSPRSGDLSVYWYQQSLDQGLQFLIQYYNGEERAKGNILERFSAQQFPDLHSELNLSSLELGDSALYFCASSVATGTGEGGIQYFGAGTRLSVL.

This chain connects TRBV7-2 to TRBJ2-3; 14 nucleotides agree with TRBD2. With 5 bases clipped from V and 4 bases from J, the junction kept 5 bases outside the gene matches. CDR1 is SGHTA, CDR2 FQGNSA, per germline. CDR3 length: 16 residues. CDR3 nucleotide sequence: TGTGCCAGCAGCGGACTAGCGGGGGGAGAGGCAGATACGCAGTATTTT. Translation: CASSGLAGGEADTQYF.

The chain is built from TRBV6-5 and TRBJ1-3; D unresolved. Germline lookup yields CDR1 MNHEY and CDR2 SVGAGI. V lost 5 bases and J lost 1, with 12 bases in between. This CDR3 region has 15 residues. DNA of the CDR3: TGTGCCAGCAGTCAGAATGATCTTTCTGGAAACACCATATATTTT. Its translation is CASSQNDLSGNTIYF.

The V and J genes are TRBV9 and TRBJ2-1, with D tentatively TRBD1 (6 bases). Germline V lookup: CDR1 SGDLS, CDR2 YYNGEE. The CDR3 totals 18 residues. Deletions cut 1 base from V and 0 bases from J, with 17 bases between. The CDR3 here is CASSVSLTGDSSYNEQFF. DNA for the CDR3: TGTGCCAGCAGCGTAAGCTTGACAGGCGATAGCTCCTACAATGAGCAGTTCTTC. The whole variable domain, remainder taken from reference TRBV9 and TRBJ2-1, is DSGVTQTPKHLITATGQRVTLRCSPRSGDLSVYWYQQSLDQGLQFLIQYYNGEERAKGNILERFSAQQFPDLHSELNLSSLELGDSALYFCASSVSLTGDSSYNEQFFGPGTRLTVL.

This sequence joins TRBV28 and TRBJ1-3; D gene uncertain. Deletions cut 7 bases from V and 0 bases from J, with 16 bases between. The CDR3 sequence is 16 residues long. Germline lookup yields CDR1 MDHEN and CDR2 SYDVKM. The CDR3, as DNA: TGTGCCAGCACCCCAGGAGGTCCGAGCTCTGGAAACACCATATATTTT. This gives the protein CASTPGGPSSGNTIYF.

The J gene is TRBJ2-6, the V gene TRBV4-2; tentatively, D is TRBD1 (6 bases). The CDR3 runs to 15 residues. Germline CDR1 reads LGHNA; CDR2 reads YNFKEQ. V lost 0 bases to trimming and J lost 3 bases, with 6 bases between them. The CDR3 region is CASSQEGGGANVLTF. The CDR3 DNA reads as TGTGCCAGCAGCCAAGAAGGGGGTGGGGCCAACGTCCTGACTTTC.

The rearrangement links TRBV7-2 to TRBJ2-5, with D maybe TRBD1 (5 bases). This CDR3 is 16 amino acids long. V shed 0 bases and J shed 5 bases, with 16 bases lying between them. Germline V gives CDR1 SGHTA, CDR2 FQGNSA. CDR3 amino acids: CASSLAPGRVSETQYF. DNA for the CDR3: TGTGCCAGCAGCTTAGCGCCGGGCAGGGTATCTGAGACCCAGTACTTC.